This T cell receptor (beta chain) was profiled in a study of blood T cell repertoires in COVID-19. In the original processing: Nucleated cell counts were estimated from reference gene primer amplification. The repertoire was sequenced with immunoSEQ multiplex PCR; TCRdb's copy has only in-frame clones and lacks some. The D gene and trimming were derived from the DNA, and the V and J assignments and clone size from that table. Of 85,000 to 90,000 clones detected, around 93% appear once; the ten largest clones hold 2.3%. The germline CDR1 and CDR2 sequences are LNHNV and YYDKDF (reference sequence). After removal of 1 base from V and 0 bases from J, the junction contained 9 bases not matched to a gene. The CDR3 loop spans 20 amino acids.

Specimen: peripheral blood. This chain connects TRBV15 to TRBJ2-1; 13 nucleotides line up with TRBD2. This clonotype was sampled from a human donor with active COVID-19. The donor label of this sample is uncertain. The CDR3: CATSRGQPGLAGSSYNEQFF. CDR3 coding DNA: TGTGCCACCAGCAGAGGGCAACCGGGACTAGCGGGAAGCTCCTACAATGAGCAGTTCTTC. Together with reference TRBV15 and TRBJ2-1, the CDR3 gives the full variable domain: DAMVIQNPRYQVTQFGKPVTLSCSQTLNHNVMYWYQQKSSQAPKLLFHYYDKDFNNEADTPDNFQSRRPNTSFCFLDIRSPGLGDTAMYLCATSRGQPGLAGSSYNEQFFGPGTRLTVL.